This TCR beta chain was sequenced during a study of blood T cell repertoires in COVID-19. Method: immunoSEQ multiplex PCR; TCRdb's copy keeps in-frame clones and lacks some. Here the sample spans 200,000 to 250,000 clones, 88% being singletons. The sequenced sample was peripheral blood. The clonotype comes from a young man with active or convalescent COVID-19.

This chain's CDR3 is CASSIPGYNEQFF. Here the CDR3 DNA reads TGTGCCAGTAGTATTCCCGGCTACAATGAGCAGTTCTTC. The chain employs TRBV19 and TRBJ2-1; the D is unclear. The V and J ends lost 3 bases and 3 bases respectively, with 6 bases between them. The CDR3 is 13 amino acids. The V gene's germline CDR1 is LNHDA and CDR2 SQIVND (reference sequence).